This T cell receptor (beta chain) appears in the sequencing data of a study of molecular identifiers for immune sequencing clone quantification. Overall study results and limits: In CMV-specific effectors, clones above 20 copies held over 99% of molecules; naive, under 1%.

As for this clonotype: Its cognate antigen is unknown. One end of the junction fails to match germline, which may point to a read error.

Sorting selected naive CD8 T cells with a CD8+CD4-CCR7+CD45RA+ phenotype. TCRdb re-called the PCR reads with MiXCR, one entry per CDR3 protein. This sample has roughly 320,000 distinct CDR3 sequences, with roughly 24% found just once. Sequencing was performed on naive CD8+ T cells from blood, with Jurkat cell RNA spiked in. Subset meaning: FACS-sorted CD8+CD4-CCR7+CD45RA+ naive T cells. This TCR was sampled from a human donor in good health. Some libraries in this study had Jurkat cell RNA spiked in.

CDR3 bases: TGTGCCAGCAGTTTTCTCCGGACTAGGTTCTACAATGGGCAGTTCTTC. This translates into CASSFLRTRFYNGQFF. This rearrangement joins TRBV12-3 or TRBV12-4 to TRBJ2-1, with TRBD2 matching over 7 bases. This CDR3 has 16 residues.